The 7 T cell receptor beta chains presented below share a single source sample, sequenced in a study of control samples from healthy donors and cancer patients. Produced via immunoSEQ multiplex PCR; TCRdb's table is partial and in-frame only. The sample comprises approximately 110,000 clones, roughly 92% of which are singletons, and less than 9.5% rests with the top ten. The sample was blood. Receptors originate from a young woman in good health.

The chain couples TRBV3-1 (or the pseudogene TRBV3-2) to TRBJ2-7; D is perhaps TRBD2 (5 bases). Trimming took off 4 bases at V and 1 base at J, with 8 bases between the two ends. This CDR3 region has 13 residues. Germline loops: CDR1 LGHDT, CDR2 YNNKEL (reference sequence). CDR3 sequence: CASSLRGSYEQYF. CDR3 sequence (DNA): TGTGCCAGCAGCCTTCGGGGTTCCTACGAGCAGTACTTC.

The gene calls are TRBV7-2 and TRBJ1-6, with a possible D match to TRBD1 (6 bases). There are 17 residues in the CDR3. Trimming pared 5 bases from V and 1 base from J, leaving 15 bases between. Germline CDR1 reads SGHTA; CDR2 reads FQGNSA. For the CDR3, the DNA is TGTGCCAGCAGCCCGAATCCGACAGGATCCTATAATTCACCCCTCCACTTT. Protein product: CASSPNPTGSYNSPLHF.

In DNA, the CDR3 is TGCGCCAGCAGCTTGGAGGCCGGGCGACCTAGAGATACGCAGTATTTT. Its protein is CASSLEAGRPRDTQYF. V gene TRBV5-1 combines with J gene TRBJ2-3; D gene ambiguous. V shed 0 bases and J shed 5 bases, with 16 bases lying between them. The CDR3 is 16 residues long. In germline, CDR1 is SGHRS, CDR2 YFSETQ.

V usage is TRBV3-1 (or the pseudogene TRBV3-2) and J usage is TRBJ2-3, with 8 bases matching TRBD2. CDR1 LGHDT and CDR2 YNNKEL come from the germline V gene (reference sequence). The CDR3 is 18 amino acids. Losses at the gene ends were 1 base for V and 1 base for J; bases not matched to a gene: 10. CDR3 DNA sequence: TGTGCCAGCAGCCAAGTTATGGGAGTGACTAGCGGCACAGATACGCAGTATTTT. Its protein is CASSQVMGVTSGTDTQYF.

This chain uses TRBV6-5 with TRBJ1-2; D may be TRBD1 (5 bases). CDR1 is MNHEY, CDR2 SVGAGI, per germline. The CDR3 has 13 amino acids. V shed 5 bases and J shed 6 bases, with 13 bases lying between them. CDR3 bases: TGTGCCAGCAGTCCCGCCCGGGGGGATGGCTACACCTTC. This sequence encodes CASSPARGDGYTF.

CDR3 in DNA: TGTGCCAGCTCCGAGACAGGGGGGGACGAGCAGTACTTC. Translated: CASSETGGDEQYF. V and J are TRBV18 and TRBJ2-7, with 9 nucleotides matching TRBD1. V lost 6 bases to trimming and J lost 5 bases; unmatched junction nucleotides: 5. From germline, CDR1 is KGHSH and CDR2 LQKENI. This CDR3 is built from 13 residues. Based on the CDR3 plus reference TRBV18 and TRBJ2-7, the full variable domain is NAGVMQNPRHLVRRRGQEARLRCSPMKGHSHVYWYRQLPEEGLKFMVYLQKENIIDESGMPKERFSAEFPKEGPSILRIQQVVRGDSAAYFCASSETGGDEQYFGPGTRLTVT.

In this sample, this clone turned up a few times. The chain couples TRBV5-1 to TRBJ2-7, with D possibly being TRBD1 (5 bases). Germline V gives CDR1 SGHRS, CDR2 YFSETQ. V lost 1 base and J 3 bases, leaving 14 bases between the germline ends. This CDR3 is built from 15 residues. The CDR3 sequence is CASSLSSQGNYEQYF. CDR3 DNA: TGCGCCAGCAGCTTGTCCTCGCAGGGAAACTACGAGCAGTACTTC.